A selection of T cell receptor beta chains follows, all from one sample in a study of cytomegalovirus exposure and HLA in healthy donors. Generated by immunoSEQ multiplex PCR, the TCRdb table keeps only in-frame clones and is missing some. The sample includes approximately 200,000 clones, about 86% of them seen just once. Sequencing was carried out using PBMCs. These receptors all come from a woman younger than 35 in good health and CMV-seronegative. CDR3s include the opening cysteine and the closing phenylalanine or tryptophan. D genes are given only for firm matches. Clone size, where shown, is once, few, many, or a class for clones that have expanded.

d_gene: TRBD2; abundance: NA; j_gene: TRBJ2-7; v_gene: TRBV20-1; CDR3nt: TGCAGTGCCGGGGGGGCCTGGGAGCAGTACTTC; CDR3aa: CSAGGAWEQYF
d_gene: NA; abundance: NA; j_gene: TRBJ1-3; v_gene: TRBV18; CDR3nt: TGTGCCAGCTCACCAGGGACATACTCTGGAAACACCATATATTTT; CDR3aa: CASSPGTYSGNTIYF
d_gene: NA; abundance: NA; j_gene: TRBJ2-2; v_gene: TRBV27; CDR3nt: TGTGCCAGCAGTTGGCGAAAGGACAGTTACACCGGGGAGCTGTTTTTT; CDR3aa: CASSWRKDSYTGELFF
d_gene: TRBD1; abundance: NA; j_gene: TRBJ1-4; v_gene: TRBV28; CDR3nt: TGTGCCAGCAGCTCGGACAGGGCCGTACGAGGGACTAATGAAAAACTGTTTTTT; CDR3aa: CASSSDRAVRGTNEKLFF
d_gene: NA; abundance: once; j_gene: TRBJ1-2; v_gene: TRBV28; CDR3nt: TGTGCCCATCCAATCCTTTGCGGGGCAATCCGAAACTATGGCTACACCTTC; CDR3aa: CAHPILCGAIRNYGYTF
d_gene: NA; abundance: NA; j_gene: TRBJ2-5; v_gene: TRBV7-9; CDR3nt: TGTGCCAGCAGCTTCGGCGTAGAGGGGACCCAGTACTTC; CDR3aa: CASSFGVEGTQYF
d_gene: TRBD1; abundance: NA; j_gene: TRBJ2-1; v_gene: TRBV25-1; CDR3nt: TGTGCCAGCAGTGCTGTCCCGGGACAGGGGGCGATGGAGCAGTTCTTC; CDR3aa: CASSAVPGQGAMEQFF
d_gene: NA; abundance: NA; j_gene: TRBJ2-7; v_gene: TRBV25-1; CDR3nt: TGTGCCAGCAGTGAATATGGGGCGAAGAACGAGCAGTACTTC; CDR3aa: CASSEYGAKNEQYF
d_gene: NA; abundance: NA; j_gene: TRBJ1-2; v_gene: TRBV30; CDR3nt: TGTGCCTGGCGTCGCGTGAGAGTCTATGGCTACACCTTC; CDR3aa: CAWRRVRVYGYTF
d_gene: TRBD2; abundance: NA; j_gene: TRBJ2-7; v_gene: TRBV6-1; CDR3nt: TGTGCCAGCAACCGACTAGCCTCCTACGAGCAGTACTTC; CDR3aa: CASNRLASYEQYF
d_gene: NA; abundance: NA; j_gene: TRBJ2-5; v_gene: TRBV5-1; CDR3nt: TGCGCCAGCAGACCGGACAGAACATTCCAAGAGACCCAGTACTTC; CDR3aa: CASRPDRTFQETQYF
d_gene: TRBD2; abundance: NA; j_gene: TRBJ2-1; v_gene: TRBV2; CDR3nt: TGTGCCAGCAGTGAAGGACCTAGCGGTTACAATGAGCAGTTCTTC; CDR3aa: CASSEGPSGYNEQFF
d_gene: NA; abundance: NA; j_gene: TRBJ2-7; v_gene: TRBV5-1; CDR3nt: TGCGCCAGCAGACTGTGGGCCCCGGAGGAAGAGCAGTACTTC; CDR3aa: CASRLWAPEEEQYF
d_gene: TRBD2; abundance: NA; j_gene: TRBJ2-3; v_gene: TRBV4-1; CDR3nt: TGCGCCAGCAGCCGACAGAATGGGGGAGGGCCAAAAGATACGCAGTATTTT; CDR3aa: CASSRQNGGGPKDTQYF
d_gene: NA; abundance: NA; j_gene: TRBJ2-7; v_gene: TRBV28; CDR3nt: TGTGCCAGCAGTCCCCGCCTCGCGGGCAACTACGAGCAGTACTTC; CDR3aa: CASSPRLAGNYEQYF
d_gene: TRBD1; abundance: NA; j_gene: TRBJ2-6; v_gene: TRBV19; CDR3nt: TGTGCCGCCGGGACAGGGGGCTCTGGGGCCAACGTCCTGACTTTC; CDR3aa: CAAGTGGSGANVLTF
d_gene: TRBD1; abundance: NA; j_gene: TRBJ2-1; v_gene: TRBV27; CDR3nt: TGTGCCAGCACCCACAGGGGGAGGTACAATGAGCAGTTCTTC; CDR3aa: CASTHRGRYNEQFF
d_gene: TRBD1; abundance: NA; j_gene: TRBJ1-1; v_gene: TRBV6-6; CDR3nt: TGTGCCAGCGGACAGGGCAACACTGAAGCTTTCTTT; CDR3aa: CASGQGNTEAFF
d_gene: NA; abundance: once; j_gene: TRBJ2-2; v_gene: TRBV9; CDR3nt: TGTGCCAGCAGCGTGGGCCAAGGCATGCCCGGGGAGCTGTTTTTT; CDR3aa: CASSVGQGMPGELFF
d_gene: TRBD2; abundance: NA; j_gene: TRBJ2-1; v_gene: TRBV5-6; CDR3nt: TGTGCCAGCAGCTTGCCCACTAGCGGGGGATACAATGAGCAGTTCTTC; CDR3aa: CASSLPTSGGYNEQFF
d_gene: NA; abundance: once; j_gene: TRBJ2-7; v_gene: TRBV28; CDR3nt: TGTGCCAGCAGTCTCGGGGGCTACGAGCAGTACTTC; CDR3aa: CASSLGGYEQYF
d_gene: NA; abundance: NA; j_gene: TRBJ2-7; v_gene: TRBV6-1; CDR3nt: TGTGCCAGCAGTGATAGGGGGGAGGGCTCCTACGAGCAGTACTTC; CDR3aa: CASSDRGEGSYEQYF
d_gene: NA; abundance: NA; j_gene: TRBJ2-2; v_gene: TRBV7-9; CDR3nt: TGTGCCAGCAGCTCCGGACTTACCACCGGGGAGCTGTTTTTT; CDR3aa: CASSSGLTTGELFF
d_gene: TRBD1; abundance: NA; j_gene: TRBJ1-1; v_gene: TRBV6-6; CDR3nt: TGTGCCAGCAGCCTACAGGGGGAGAGGACTGAAGCTTTCTTT; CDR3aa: CASSLQGERTEAFF
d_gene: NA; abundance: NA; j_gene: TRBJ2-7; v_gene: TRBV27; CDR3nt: TGTGCCAGCAGTTTATATGCGGGAAAAGAGCAGTACTTC; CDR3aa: CASSLYAGKEQYF
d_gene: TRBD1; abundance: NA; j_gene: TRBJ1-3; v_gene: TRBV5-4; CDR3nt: TGTGCCAGCAGCCCAACAGGGGCTGGAAACACCATATATTTT; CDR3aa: CASSPTGAGNTIYF
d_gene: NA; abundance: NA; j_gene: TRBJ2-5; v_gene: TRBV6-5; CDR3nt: TGTGCCAGCAGTCCGTCCGTGAGGACCCAGTACTTC; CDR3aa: CASSPSVRTQYF
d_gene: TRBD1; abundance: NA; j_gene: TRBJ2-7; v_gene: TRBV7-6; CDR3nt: TGTGCCAGCAGCTCGGACAGGGGAAGGTCCTACGAGCAGTACTTC; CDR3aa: CASSSDRGRSYEQYF
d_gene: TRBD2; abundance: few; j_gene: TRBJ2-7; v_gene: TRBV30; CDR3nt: TGTGCCTGGAGTGTGGGTAGCGGGAGGCATTACGAGCAGTACTTC; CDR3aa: CAWSVGSGRHYEQYF
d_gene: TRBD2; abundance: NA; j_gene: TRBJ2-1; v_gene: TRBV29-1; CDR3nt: TGCAGCGTTGTGCCCCAGACTAGCGGTCACAATGAGCAGTTCTTC; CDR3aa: CSVVPQTSGHNEQFF
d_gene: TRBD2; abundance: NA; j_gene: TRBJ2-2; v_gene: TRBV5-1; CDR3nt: TGCGCCAGCAGCCTCTTGAGCGGGGGTACCGGGGAGCTGTTTTTT; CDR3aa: CASSLLSGGTGELFF
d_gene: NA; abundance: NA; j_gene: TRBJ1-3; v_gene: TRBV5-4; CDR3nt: TGTGCCAGCAGCTTGGCCGGGTCTGGAAACACCATATATTTT; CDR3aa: CASSLAGSGNTIYF
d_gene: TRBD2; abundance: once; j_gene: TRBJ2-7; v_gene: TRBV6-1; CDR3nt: TGTGCCAGCAGTGACAGACTAGCGGGAGGTGGGGCAAACTACGAGCAGTACTTC; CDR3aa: CASSDRLAGGGANYEQYF
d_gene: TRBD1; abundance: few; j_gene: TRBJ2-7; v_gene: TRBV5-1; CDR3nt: TGCGCCAGCAGCCTCCGGGACAGGAGCTCCTACGAGCAGTACTTC; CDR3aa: CASSLRDRSSYEQYF
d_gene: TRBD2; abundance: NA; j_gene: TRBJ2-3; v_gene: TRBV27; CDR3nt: TGTGCCAGCAGTATACTAGCGGACACAGATACGCAGTATTTT; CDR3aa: CASSILADTDTQYF
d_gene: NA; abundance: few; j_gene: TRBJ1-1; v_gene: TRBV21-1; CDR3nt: TGTGCCAGCACCAAGCCACGGACAGGGGGCGTAGGGACTGAAGCTTTCTTT; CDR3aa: CASTKPRTGGVGTEAFF
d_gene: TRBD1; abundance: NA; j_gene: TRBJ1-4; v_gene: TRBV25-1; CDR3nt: TGTGCCAGCAGTGTACCGGGACAGCGTGAAAAACTGTTTTTT; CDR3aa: CASSVPGQREKLFF
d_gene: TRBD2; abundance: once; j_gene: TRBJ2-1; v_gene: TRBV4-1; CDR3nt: TGCGCCAGCAGCCAAGGAGGGACTAGCGGGATATATGAGCAGTTCTTC; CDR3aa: CASSQGGTSGIYEQFF
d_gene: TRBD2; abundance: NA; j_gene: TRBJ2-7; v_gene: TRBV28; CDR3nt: TGTGCCAGCAGTTTTAGGGGACTAGCGGGAGACCGCGACTACTTC; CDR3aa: CASSFRGLAGDRDYF
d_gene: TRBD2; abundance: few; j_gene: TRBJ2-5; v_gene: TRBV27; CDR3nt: TGTGCCAGCAGTATCCATAGCGGGAGAGAGACCCAGTACTTC; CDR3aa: CASSIHSGRETQYF
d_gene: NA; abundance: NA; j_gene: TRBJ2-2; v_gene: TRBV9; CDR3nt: TGTGCCAGCAGCGTCGGGACACTGAACACCGGGGAGCTGTTTTTT; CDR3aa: CASSVGTLNTGELFF
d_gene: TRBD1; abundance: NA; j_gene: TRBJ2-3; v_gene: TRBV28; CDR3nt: TGTGCCAGCAGTTACCGGGACAGCGCCACAGATACGCAGTATTTT; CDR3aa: CASSYRDSATDTQYF
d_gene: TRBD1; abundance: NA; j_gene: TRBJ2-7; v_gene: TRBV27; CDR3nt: TGTGCCAGCAGTTTAACGGGACAGGGGTTGGACGAGCAGTACTTC; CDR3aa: CASSLTGQGLDEQYF
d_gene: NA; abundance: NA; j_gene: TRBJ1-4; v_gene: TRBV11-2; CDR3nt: TGTGCCAGCAGCTCCGGCAGGGCGCAGCTAGGGGGTGAAAAACTGTTTTTT; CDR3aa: CASSSGRAQLGGEKLFF
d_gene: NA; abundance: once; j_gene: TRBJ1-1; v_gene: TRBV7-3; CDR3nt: TGTGCCAGCAGCCTTGGAGAGGGCACTGAAGCTTTCTTT; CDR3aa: CASSLGEGTEAFF
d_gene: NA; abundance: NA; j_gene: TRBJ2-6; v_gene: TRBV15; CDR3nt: TGTGCCACCCGGGAATCTGGGGCCAACGTCCTGACTTTC; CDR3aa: CATRESGANVLTF
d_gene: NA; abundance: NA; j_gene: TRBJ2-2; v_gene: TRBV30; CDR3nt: TGTGCCTGGAGCTCAGGGTTTCAGGCCGGGGAGCTGTTTTTT; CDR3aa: CAWSSGFQAGELFF
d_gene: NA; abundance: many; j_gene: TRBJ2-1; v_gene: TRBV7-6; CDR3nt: TGTGCCAGCAGCTTAGCCAGCGATGAGCAGTTCTTC; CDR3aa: CASSLASDEQFF
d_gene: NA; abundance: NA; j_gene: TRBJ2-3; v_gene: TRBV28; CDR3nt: TGTGCCAGCAGTCTAGCGAAAGATACGCAGTATTTT; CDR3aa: CASSLAKDTQYF
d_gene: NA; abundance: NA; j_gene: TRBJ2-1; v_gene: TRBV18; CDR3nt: TGTGCCAGCTCACCCCCCTCGGTAGCGGAGTCCAATGAGCAGTTCTTC; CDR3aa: CASSPPSVAESNEQFF
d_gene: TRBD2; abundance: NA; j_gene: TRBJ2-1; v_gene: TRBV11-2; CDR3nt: TGTGCCAGCAGCTTGCCCTCCGGGGGGAGTTCGGGTGAGCAGTTCTTC; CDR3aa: CASSLPSGGSSGEQFF
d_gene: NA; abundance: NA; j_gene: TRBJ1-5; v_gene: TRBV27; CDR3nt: TGTGCCAGCACCCCAGACAGGCTCCGGCGGGGCAATCAGCCCCAGCATTTT; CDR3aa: CASTPDRLRRGNQPQHF
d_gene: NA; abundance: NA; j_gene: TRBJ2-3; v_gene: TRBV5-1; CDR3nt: TGCGCCAGCAGCTTGAGGATTATGGACAGCAGCACAGATACGCAGTATTTT; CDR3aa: CASSLRIMDSSTDTQYF
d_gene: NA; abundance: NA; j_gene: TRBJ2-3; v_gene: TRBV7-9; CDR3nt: TGTGCCAGCAGCTTAAAGGGGCAGGGGAAAGATACGCAGTATTTT; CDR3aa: CASSLKGQGKDTQYF
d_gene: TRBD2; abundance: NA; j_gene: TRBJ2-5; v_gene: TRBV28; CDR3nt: TGTGCCAGCAGCTGGGGACTAGCGTCTCAAGAGACCCAGTACTTC; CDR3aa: CASSWGLASQETQYF
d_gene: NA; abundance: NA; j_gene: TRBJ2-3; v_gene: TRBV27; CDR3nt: TGTGCCAGCAGTGGAAAACACAGGGCCGTGCTTGATACGCAGTATTTT; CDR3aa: CASSGKHRAVLDTQYF
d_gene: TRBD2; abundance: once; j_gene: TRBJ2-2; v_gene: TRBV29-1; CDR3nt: TGCAGCGTTGGCCGTGGGGAGCGGGAGAACACCGGGGAGCTGTTTTTT; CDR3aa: CSVGRGERENTGELFF
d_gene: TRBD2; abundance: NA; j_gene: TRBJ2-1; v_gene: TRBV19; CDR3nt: TGTGCCAGTAGTATTTTTAGCGGGATGAGCTCCTACAATGAGCAGTTCTTC; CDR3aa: CASSIFSGMSSYNEQFF
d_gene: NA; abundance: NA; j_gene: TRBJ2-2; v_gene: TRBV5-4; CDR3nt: TGTGCCAGCAGCACGCGGACTGGCGACCTGAACACCGGGGAGCTGTTTTTT; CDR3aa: CASSTRTGDLNTGELFF